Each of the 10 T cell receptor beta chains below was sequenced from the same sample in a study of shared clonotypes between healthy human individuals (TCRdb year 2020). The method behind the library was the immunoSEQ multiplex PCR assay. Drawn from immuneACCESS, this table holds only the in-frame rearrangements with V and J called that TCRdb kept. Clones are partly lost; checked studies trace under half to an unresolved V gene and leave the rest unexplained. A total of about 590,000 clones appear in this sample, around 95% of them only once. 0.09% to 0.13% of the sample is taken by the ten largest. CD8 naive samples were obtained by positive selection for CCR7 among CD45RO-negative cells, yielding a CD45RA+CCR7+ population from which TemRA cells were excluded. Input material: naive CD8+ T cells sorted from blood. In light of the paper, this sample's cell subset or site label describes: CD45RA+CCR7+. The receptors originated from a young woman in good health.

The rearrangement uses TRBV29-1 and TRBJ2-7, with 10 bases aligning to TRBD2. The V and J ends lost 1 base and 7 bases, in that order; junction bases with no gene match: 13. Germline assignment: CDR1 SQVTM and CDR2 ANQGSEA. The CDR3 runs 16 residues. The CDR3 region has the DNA TGCAGCGTTGAAGCGAGGTGGCCTAGCGGGAGTTATGAGCAGTACTTC. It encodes CSVEARWPSGSYEQYF.

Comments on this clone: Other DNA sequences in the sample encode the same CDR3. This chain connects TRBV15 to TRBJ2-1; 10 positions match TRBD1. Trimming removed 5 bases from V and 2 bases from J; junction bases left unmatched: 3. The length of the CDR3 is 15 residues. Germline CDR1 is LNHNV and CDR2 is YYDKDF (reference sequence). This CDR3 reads CATSRDRGTYNEQFF. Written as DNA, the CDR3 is TGTGCCACCAGCCGGGACAGGGGAACCTACAATGAGCAGTTCTTC.

The DNA for the CDR3 is TGTGCCAGCAGCGTACCGGGACTAGCGGGACTTAAGGAGCTGTTTTTT. Translating gives CASSVPGLAGLKELFF. The rearrangement uses TRBV7-2 and TRBJ2-2; 13 bases map to TRBD2. The CDR3 is 16 residues long. CDR1 and CDR2 (germline): SGHTA, FQGNSA. J lost 10 bases, V lost 5 bases, and 10 bases had no gene match.

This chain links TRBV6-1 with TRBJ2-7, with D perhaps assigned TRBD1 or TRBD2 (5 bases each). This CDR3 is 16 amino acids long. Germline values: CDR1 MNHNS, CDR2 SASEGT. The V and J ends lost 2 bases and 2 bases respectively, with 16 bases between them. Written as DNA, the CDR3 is TGTGCCAGCAGTGAATCTGTTCGAGGGACGACCTACGAGCAGTACTTC. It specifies CASSESVRGTTYEQYF.

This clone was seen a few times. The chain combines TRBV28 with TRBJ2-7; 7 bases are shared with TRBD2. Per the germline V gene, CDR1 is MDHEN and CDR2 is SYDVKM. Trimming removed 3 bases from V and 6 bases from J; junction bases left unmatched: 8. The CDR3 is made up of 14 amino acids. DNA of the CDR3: TGTGCCAGCAGTTTGGGGGGGTGGGGCCCCGAGCAGTACTTC. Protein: CASSLGGWGPEQYF.

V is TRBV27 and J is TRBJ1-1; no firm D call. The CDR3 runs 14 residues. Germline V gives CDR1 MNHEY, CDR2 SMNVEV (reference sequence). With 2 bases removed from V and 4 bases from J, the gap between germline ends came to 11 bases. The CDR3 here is CASSLRSGTTEAFF. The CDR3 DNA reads TGTGCCAGCAGTTTAAGGAGTGGTACCACTGAAGCTTTCTTT.

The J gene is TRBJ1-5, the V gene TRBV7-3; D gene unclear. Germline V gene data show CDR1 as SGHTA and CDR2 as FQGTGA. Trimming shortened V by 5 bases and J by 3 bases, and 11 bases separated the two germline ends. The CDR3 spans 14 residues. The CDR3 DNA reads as TGTGCCAGCAGCCTAGGACGGCTCAATCAGCCCCAGCATTTT. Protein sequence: CASSLGRLNQPQHF.

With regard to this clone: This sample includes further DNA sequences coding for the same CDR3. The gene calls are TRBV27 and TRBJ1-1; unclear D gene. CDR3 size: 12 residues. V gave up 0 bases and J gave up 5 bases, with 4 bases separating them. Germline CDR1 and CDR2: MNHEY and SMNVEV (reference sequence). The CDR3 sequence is CASSLSGTEAFF. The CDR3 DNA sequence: TGTGCCAGCAGTTTATCGGGGACTGAAGCTTTCTTT.

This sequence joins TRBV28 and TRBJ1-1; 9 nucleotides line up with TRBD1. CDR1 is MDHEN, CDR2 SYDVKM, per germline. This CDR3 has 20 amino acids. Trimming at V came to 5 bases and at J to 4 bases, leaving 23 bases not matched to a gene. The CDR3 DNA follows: TGTGCCAGCAGTACCTTTGGGACAGGGACGATTGGTACTGTAGTCACTGAAGCTTTCTTT. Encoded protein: CASSTFGTGTIGTVVTEAFF.

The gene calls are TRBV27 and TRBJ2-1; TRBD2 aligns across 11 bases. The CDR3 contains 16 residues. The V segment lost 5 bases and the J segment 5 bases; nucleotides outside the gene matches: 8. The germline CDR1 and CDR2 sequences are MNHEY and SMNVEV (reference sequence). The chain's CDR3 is CASSGQTSGNNNEQFF. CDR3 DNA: TGTGCCAGCAGTGGTCAGACTAGCGGGAATAACAATGAGCAGTTCTTC.